Listed below are T cell receptor beta chains from one sample, sequenced in a study of regulatory T cells in long-lasting Graves disease. TCRdb fed the multiplex PCR reads into MiXCR, producing one record per CDR3 protein. The profile shows 250,000 to 300,000 distinct CDR3 sequences, more than 15% of them singletons. These data also featured in a second study, about T cells in Graves' hyperthyroidism and ophthalmopathy.

The material was peripheral blood mononuclear cells (PBMCs), obtained at new diagnosis, from a patient treated with antithyroid drugs. These receptors were taken from a woman aged 25 to 45 with Graves disease. Each CDR3 is given with its conserved first and last residue. D genes are given only for firm matches. Size values are once, few and many counts, or a class for expanded clones, and some rows have none.

CASKEGSYEQYF TGTGCCAGCAAGGAGGGTTCCTACGAGCAGTACTTC NA TRBJ2-7 many TRBV12-3/TRBV12-4
CASSVQGNYEQYF TGTGCCAGCAGCGTACAGGGGAACTACGAGCAGTACTTC TRBD1 TRBJ2-7 many TRBV3-1
CASRTPFSGGAENEQFF TGCGCCAGCAGGACACCCTTCAGCGGGGGGGCCGAGAATGAGCAGTTCTTC TRBD2 TRBJ2-1 many TRBV10-2
CASSNRQVLGYTGELFF TGTGCCAGCAGCAACCGACAGGTCCTCGGATACACCGGGGAGCTGTTTTTT NA TRBJ2-2 many TRBV3-1
CASSIDPRPGEQYF TGCGCCAGCAGCATCGACCCCCGACCGGGCGAGCAGTACTTC NA TRBJ2-7 few TRBV5-1
CASTMTASSYEQYF TGTGCCAGCACGATGACAGCCAGCTCCTACGAGCAGTACTTC NA TRBJ2-7 many TRBV5-5
CASSFTKWAGAVNTEAFF TGTGCCAGCAGCTTCACCAAATGGGCAGGGGCGGTTAACACTGAAGCTTTCTTT NA TRBJ1-1 many TRBV11-1
CASSPGLADGELFF TGTGCCAGCTCACCGGGACTAGCAGACGGGGAGCTGTTTTTT TRBD2 TRBJ2-2 many TRBV18
CASSLERGGLQETQYF TGCGCCAGCAGCTTGGAGCGGGGGGGGCTTCAAGAGACCCAGTACTTC TRBD2 TRBJ2-5 many TRBV5-1
CASSPGSDRKLFF TGTGCCAGCAGTCCCGGATCAGACAGAAAACTGTTTTTT NA TRBJ1-4 many TRBV28
CASSMLGTGNTEAFF TGTGCCAGCAGTATGCTCGGGACAGGGAACACTGAAGCTTTCTTT TRBD1 TRBJ1-1 NA TRBV6-1
CASSEPVRGNQPQHF TGTGCCAGCAGTGAACCTGTTCGGGGCAATCAGCCCCAGCATTTT NA TRBJ1-5 many TRBV2
CASSIDPYNEQFF TGTGCCAGTAGTATAGATCCCTACAATGAGCAGTTCTTC NA TRBJ2-1 many TRBV19
CSANGLPGRAYEQYF TGCAGTGCTAACGGACTGCCGGGACGGGCCTACGAGCAGTACTTC NA TRBJ2-7 many TRBV20-1
CSARDPGPGKEKLFF TGCAGTGCTAGAGATCCCGGGCCCGGGAAGGAAAAACTGTTTTTT NA TRBJ1-4 many TRBV20-1
CASSGPGQAGEAFF TGCGCCAGCAGCGGGCCGGGACAGGCGGGTGAGGCTTTCTTT TRBD1 TRBJ1-1 many TRBV5-1
CASSSLRQPYGYTF TGTGCCAGCAGCTCTCTTAGGCAGCCCTATGGCTACACCTTC NA TRBJ1-2 NA TRBV5-4
CASSPPRGSNTEAFF TGTGCCAGCTCACCACCCCGGGGCTCGAACACTGAAGCTTTCTTT NA TRBJ1-1 many TRBV18
CASSTRQTHTEAFF TGTGCCAGCAGCACCCGGCAGACACACACTGAAGCTTTCTTT NA TRBJ1-1 NA TRBV7-2
CSVRGGLARGYYGYTF TGCAGTGTTAGGGGGGGATTGGCGCGGGGGTACTATGGCTACACCTTC NA TRBJ1-2 NA TRBV20-1
CATSREAGTGVTDTQYF TGTGCCACCAGCAGAGAGGCAGGGACAGGGGTCACAGATACGCAGTATTTT TRBD1 TRBJ2-3 NA TRBV15
CSVVGQGSANEQFF TGCAGCGTAGTGGGACAGGGATCGGCCAATGAGCAGTTCTTC TRBD1 TRBJ2-1 many TRBV29-1
CASSGDSGANVLTF TGTGCCAGTTCTGGGGATTCTGGGGCCAACGTCCTGACTTTC NA TRBJ2-6 NA TRBV3-1
CSAPGGTSGGVIDEQFF TGCAGTGCACCAGGGGGGACTAGCGGGGGGGTTATCGATGAGCAGTTCTTC TRBD2 TRBJ2-1 many TRBV20-1
CASSLARTSGEQYF TGTGCCAGCAGTTTGGCTAGGACTAGCGGCGAGCAGTACTTC TRBD2 TRBJ2-7 NA TRBV28
CASSFYPPEAFF TGTGCCAGTTCCTTCTACCCCCCTGAAGCTTTCTTT NA TRBJ1-1 NA TRBV18
CASSYSPARGGVVSGANVLTF TGTGCCAGCAGTTACTCACCTGCTCGGGGGGGCGTTGTGTCTGGGGCCAACGTCCTGACTTTC TRBD2 TRBJ2-6 many TRBV6-2/TRBV6-3
CASNGDGSAEAFF TGTGCCAGCAATGGGGACGGTTCAGCTGAAGCTTTCTTT NA TRBJ1-1 NA TRBV2
CASSRGGASNQPQHF TGTGCCAGTAGCCGGGGGGGGGCTAGCAATCAGCCCCAGCATTTT NA TRBJ1-5 many TRBV19
CASSPGVAGNTIYF TGTGCCAGCAGCCCAGGGGTAGCAGGAAACACCATATATTTT NA TRBJ1-3 many TRBV7-9
CASSLGGVGPQHF TGTGCCAGCAGCTTAGGGGGCGTTGGGCCCCAGCATTTT NA TRBJ1-5 many TRBV11-2
CASSIDLPGQGRGDQFF TGTGCCAGTAGTATAGACTTACCGGGACAGGGGAGGGGGGATCAGTTCTTC TRBD1 TRBJ2-1 few TRBV19
CASSRQEEDGYTF TGTGCCAGCAGTCGTCAGGAAGAGGATGGCTACACCTTC NA TRBJ1-2 many TRBV12-3/TRBV12-4
CASSTGTEISGANVLTF TGTGCCAGCAGCACCGGGACGGAAATCTCTGGGGCCAACGTCCTGACTTTC NA TRBJ2-6 NA TRBV12-3/TRBV12-4
CSVGTGGGYTF TGCAGCGTTGGGACAGGGGGAGGCTACACCTTC TRBD1 TRBJ1-2 many TRBV29-1
CASSQILAGVDNEQFF TGTGCCAGCAGCCAAATCCTAGCGGGGGTTGACAATGAGCAGTTCTTC TRBD2 TRBJ2-1 many TRBV11-2
CASSQQAGALQNTNTQYF TGTGCCAGCAGCCAACAAGCGGGAGCCCTTCAAAACACAAATACGCAGTATTTT TRBD2 TRBJ2-3 few TRBV11-2
CASSYVSGLKVGEHEQYF TGTGCCAGCAGTTACGTTTCGGGTTTGAAGGTTGGCGAGCACGAGCAGTACTTC NA TRBJ2-7 many TRBV6-5
CASSPGRGGRELFF TGTGCCAGCAGCCCCGGGCGGGGGGGCCGGGAGCTGTTTTTT TRBD2 TRBJ2-2 many TRBV7-2
CASSFSGGGLGNYGYTF TGTGCCAGCAGTTTTTCGGGGGGTGGACTGGGTAACTATGGCTACACCTTC NA TRBJ1-2 many TRBV12-3/TRBV12-4
CASSLRTSGGAKGQETQYF TGCGCCAGCAGCCTCCGGACTAGCGGGGGGGCTAAAGGCCAAGAGACCCAGTACTTC TRBD2 TRBJ2-5 NA TRBV4-1
CASSNLMNTGELFF TGTGCCAGTAGCAACCTAATGAACACCGGGGAGCTGTTTTTT NA TRBJ2-2 few TRBV11-2
CASSYGRNNQPQHF TGTGCCAGCAGTTACGGCAGGAACAATCAGCCCCAGCATTTT NA TRBJ1-5 many TRBV6-5
CSALGPHGYTF TGCAGTGCCCTCGGGCCTCATGGCTACACCTTC NA TRBJ1-2 many TRBV20-1
CSARGGTSNQPQHF TGCAGTGCTAGAGGAGGGACTAGCAATCAGCCCCAGCATTTT NA TRBJ1-5 many TRBV20-1
CASSKQDFEGKLFF TGTGCCAGCAGCAAACAAGATTTTGAGGGAAAACTGTTTTTT NA TRBJ1-4 many TRBV11-2
CASSPPRGPNTEAFF TGTGCCAGCAGTCCCCCCAGGGGGCCAAACACTGAAGCTTTCTTT TRBD1 TRBJ1-1 many TRBV7-9
CASSATTGSSGNTIYF TGTGCCAGTAGTGCGACCACGGGCAGCTCTGGAAACACCATATATTTT NA TRBJ1-3 NA TRBV19
CASSSLRGAGNLAKNIQYF TGTGCCAGCAGCTCACTTCGGGGGGCAGGCAACTTAGCCAAAAACATTCAGTACTTC NA TRBJ2-4 NA TRBV11-2
CASSLMVRNIQYF TGTGCCAGCAGCTTAATGGTCCGCAACATTCAGTACTTC NA TRBJ2-4 many TRBV7-2